This T cell receptor (beta chain) was found in a study of blood T cell repertoires in COVID-19 (dated by TCRdb to about 2020). A note on the overall study: Samples from collaborators originated in the United States, Italy and Spain and spanned both the acute and convalescent phases of COVID-19. HLA class I and class II types, where available, came from metadata supplied by the sample provider rather than from assay-based typing. The dataset comprised deeply sampled blood TCRbeta repertoires from subjects exposed to, actively infected with, or recovered from COVID-19. The prospective study material was composed of cDNA or gDNA derived from T cells, B-cell-depleted T cells, or PBMCs. A de-identified subject ID, COVID-19 status, age in years and sex were almost always included in the sample metadata. Samples were obtained from the ongoing ImmuneRACE study (first 160 participants) and from 950 to 1,500 subjects provided by 6 global collaborators. The repertoires were released in a freely available public database meant as a resource for research on the immune response to SARS-CoV-2. On the study overall, not on this receptor specifically: Clinical and demographic metadata were provided uncurated, with the amount varying by source and participant.

One collaborating source in Seattle enrolled patients during active infection and followed them longitudinally through the course of disease. The collaborating institutions used their own protocols to collect whole blood in K2EDTA tubes. For TCRbeta analysis, collaborators shipped samples as frozen whole blood, isolated PBMCs, or DNA extracted from either of those sample types. TCRbeta CDR3 regions were amplified from genomic DNA using the immunoSEQ Assay, a bias-controlled multiplex PCR. From the authors' description of their analysis: Within the assay, amplification of reference gene primers was used to estimate how many nucleated cells each sample contained. To quantify the absolute abundance of each unique TCRbeta CDR3 rearrangement, sequence reads were collapsed and filtered. For each sample, productive Simpson clonality was calculated by taking the square root of Simpson's diversity index across productive rearrangements. The immuneACCESS repertoire file appears here via TCRdb, limited to in-frame rearrangements. These files lack a portion of the clones; in checked studies, under half of the deficit traces to unresolved V genes, and the cause of the others is not known. V, J and clone size derive from that table, while D and trimming were established from the DNA sequence. Here the sample has fewer than 300,000 clones; approximately 88% occur a single time. Roughly 1.5% of the sample is in the top ten clones.

The CDR3 holds 14 amino acids from the cysteine to the phenylalanine. The read is trimmed to its CDR3 DNA, 42 bases read in frame from base 1. Trimming costs V 0 bases and J 4 bases, and their ends lie 7 bases apart. CDR1 is given as SGHDN and CDR2 as FVKESK, both from the germline V gene. Notes on this clone: It has no known antigen specificity. Per-nucleotide qualities are absent, and no much larger clonotype sits a single base away.

The sample comprised peripheral blood. This receptor was identified in a human donor with COVID-19, enrolled during active disease. The donor label of this sample is uncertain. The chain is encoded by TRBV14 joined to TRBJ2-1; the D gene is perhaps TRBD2, from 6 matching bases. The nucleotide sequence reads as follows: TGTGCCAGCAGCCAAGACGGGGGATACAATGAGCAGTTCTTC. It is translated as CASSQDGGYNEQFF.